The 22 T cell receptor beta chains given below trace back to one sample, sequenced in a study of OX40 agonist ivuxolimab in advanced cancers. Some clones are missing from TCRdb's copy, which holds only in-frame ones; the method was immunoSEQ multiplex PCR. Of 85,000 to 100,000 clones listed, roughly 94% were seen once; the top ten hold around 0.18%. Sequences were derived from CD4+ or CD8+ T cells sorted from blood, sampled in a trial of the OX40 agonist ivuxolimab. The receptors stem from an adult with an advanced solid tumor such as melanoma, head and neck, liver or kidney cancer.

The V call is TRBV15, the J call TRBJ1-3; possibly TRBD1 for D (6 bases). In germline, CDR1 is LNHNV, CDR2 YYDKDF (reference sequence). V was pared by 2 bases and J by 0 bases, with 8 bases between. This CDR3 spans 15 amino acids. The CDR3 spells CATSRTGTSGNTIYF. CDR3 bases: TGTGCCACCAGCAGAACAGGGACCTCTGGAAACACCATATATTTT.

The V gene is TRBV19, the J gene TRBJ2-1; a weak D match, TRBD2 (5 bases). The CDR3 is 13 amino acids. CDR1 LNHDA and CDR2 SQIVND come from the germline V gene (reference sequence). V gave up 4 bases and J gave up 10 bases, with 14 bases separating them. The CDR3 sequence: CASSTVLAGEQFF. The CDR3 DNA is TGTGCCAGTAGTACGGTTCTAGCTGGGGAGCAGTTCTTC.

V usage is TRBV7-2 and J usage is TRBJ1-6; 9 nucleotides align to TRBD1. Trimming cost V 6 bases and J 6 bases; bases outside gene matches: 0. The CDR3 is 13 residues long. CDR1 and CDR2 from the germline V gene are SGHTA and FQGNSA. The CDR3 DNA is TGTGCCAGCAGGGGACAGGGTAATTCACCCCTCCACTTT. Translated: CASRGQGNSPLHF.

This rearrangement joins TRBV10-3 to TRBJ1-1; 8 bases line up with TRBD1. V was clipped by 4 bases and J by 0 bases; unmatched bases: 4. The length of the CDR3 is 15 residues. Germline CDR1 reads ENHRY; CDR2 reads SYGVKD. The CDR3 sequence is CAISGTGGMNTEAFF. DNA for the CDR3: TGTGCCATCAGTGGAACAGGGGGGATGAACACTGAAGCTTTCTTT.

V and J are TRBV18 and TRBJ2-6; 7 bases align to TRBD1. The germline CDR1 and CDR2 sequences are KGHSH and LQKENI. Trimming cost V 1 base and J 0 bases; bases outside gene matches: 6. This CDR3 spans 18 amino acids. The CDR3 bases are TGTGCCAGCTCACCACGGGACAGAATTAGCTCTGGGGCCAACGTCCTGACTTTC. This encodes CASSPRDRISSGANVLTF. Using reference TRBV18 and TRBJ2-6 for the parts outside the CDR3, the full variable domain is NAGVMQNPRHLVRRRGQEARLRCSPMKGHSHVYWYRQLPEEGLKFMVYLQKENIIDESGMPKERFSAEFPKEGPSILRIQQVVRGDSAAYFCASSPRDRISSGANVLTFGAGSRLTVL.

The chain carries TRBV7-2 and TRBJ1-4; TRBD1 agrees at 9 bases. The junction had 11 bases not matched to a gene; V was cut back by 3 bases and J by 6 bases. Germline CDR1 reads SGHTA; CDR2 reads FQGNSA. This CDR3 comprises 17 residues. This chain's CDR3 is CASSFTRPGQGDEKLFF. The CDR3 DNA follows: TGTGCCAGCAGCTTTACCCGGCCGGGACAGGGCGATGAAAAACTGTTTTTT.

The chain is built from TRBV11-3 and TRBJ2-3; a weak D match, TRBD2 (6 bases). The V end was cut by 5 bases, the J end by 1 base, with 16 bases between. The germline V gene encodes CDR1 SGHNT and CDR2 YENEEA. The CDR3 totals 16 residues. DNA for the CDR3: TGTGCCAGCAGCACCTATAGCGGTATAGGCACAGATACGCAGTATTTT. It is translated as CASSTYSGIGTDTQYF.

The rearrangement uses TRBV4-1 and TRBJ2-7, with a possible D match to TRBD2 (6 bases). CDR3 length: 18 amino acids. V lost 1 base and J lost 0, with 19 bases in between. CDR1 MGHRA and CDR2 YSYEKL come from the germline V gene. This chain's CDR3 is CASSQGSDAGPSSYEQYF. The CDR3 DNA follows: TGCGCCAGCAGCCAAGGGAGTGACGCGGGGCCAAGCTCCTACGAGCAGTACTTC.

A single count supports this clone. The genes are TRBV5-6 and TRBJ2-2; 7 bases agree with TRBD1. The junction had 10 bases not matched to a gene; V was cut back by 3 bases and J by 2 bases. From germline, CDR1 is SGHDT and CDR2 YYEEEE. This CDR3 is 17 amino acids long. This CDR3 reads CASSSSGTAHNTGELFF. DNA for the CDR3: TGTGCCAGCAGCTCCTCCGGGACAGCCCATAACACCGGGGAGCTGTTTTTT.

This sequence joins TRBV6-6 and TRBJ1-1; 7 bases line up with TRBD1. The V segment lost 2 bases and the J segment 4 bases; nucleotides outside the gene matches: 4. Germline-derived CDR1 and CDR2 are MNHNY and SVGAGI (reference sequence). This CDR3 is built from 14 residues. The CDR3, as DNA: TGTGCCAGCAGTTACGCGACAGGGCCCACTGAAGCTTTCTTT. Protein: CASSYATGPTEAFF.

The V gene is TRBV10-3, the J gene TRBJ2-7, with TRBD2 identical over 12 bases. CDR3 length: 18 residues. With 4 bases clipped from V and 0 bases from J, the junction kept 10 bases outside the gene matches. The germline V gene encodes CDR1 ENHRY and CDR2 SYGVKD. The CDR3 DNA sequence: TGTGCCATCAGTGGGTCCCTAGCGGGAGGGCCGGTCTCCTACGAGCAGTACTTC. Translating it yields CAISGSLAGGPVSYEQYF.

DNA for the CDR3: TGTGCCAGTAGTATCCCCGACAGAAACACTGAAGCTTTCTTT. This codes for CASSIPDRNTEAFF. The chain recombines TRBV19 with TRBJ1-1; weak D call: TRBD1 (5 bases). The CDR3 runs to 14 residues. With 3 bases removed from V and 2 bases from J, the gap between germline ends came to 10 bases. Germline-derived CDR1 and CDR2 are LNHDA and SQIVND (reference sequence).

This chain uses TRBV6-1 with TRBJ2-3; D might be TRBD2 (6 bases). The CDR3 runs 13 residues. Trimming pared 5 bases from V and 3 bases from J, leaving 9 bases between. Germline CDR1 reads MNHNS; CDR2 reads SASEGT. Here the CDR3 reads CASSSGRTDTQYF. In nucleotides, the CDR3 is TGTGCCAGCAGTAGTGGGAGGACAGATACGCAGTATTTT.

The J gene is TRBJ1-2, the V gene TRBV18, with TRBD1 identical over 11 bases. Germline trimming cut 6 bases from V and 7 bases from J; bases unmatched to any gene: 4. The germline CDR1 and CDR2 sequences are KGHSH and LQKENI. The CDR3 loop spans 13 amino acids. CDR3 amino acids: CASSPGTGGGYTF. CDR3 nucleotide sequence: TGTGCCAGCTCCCCAGGGACAGGGGGTGGCTACACCTTC.

J is TRBJ1-2 and V is TRBV7-8, with TRBD1 matching over 8 bases. Germline V CDR1 and CDR2: SGHVS, FQNEAQ. Germline trimming cut 5 bases from V and 2 bases from J; bases unmatched to any gene: 13. The CDR3 contains 17 residues. In DNA form, the CDR3 reads TGTGCCAGCAGCCTACGGACAGGGTGGGTTTCGAACTATGGCTACACCTTC. Amino acids: CASSLRTGWVSNYGYTF. Drawing the rest from reference TRBV7-8 and TRBJ1-2, the complete variable domain is GAGVSQSPRYKVAKRGQDVALRCDPISGHVSLFWYQQALGQGPEFLTYFQNEAQLDKSGLPSDRFFAERPEGSVSTLKIQRTQQEDSAVYLCASSLRTGWVSNYGYTFGSGTRLTVV.

Points on this clone: At one end the junction does not follow the germline gene, possibly because of a read error. The chain combines TRBV7-8 with TRBJ1-6; tentative D call: TRBD1 (5 bases). The CDR3 sequence is 14 residues long. Germline CDR1 reads SGHVS; CDR2 reads FQNEAQ. The CDR3 sequence is CASSLVQGGSHLHF. In DNA form, the CDR3 reads TGTGCCAGCAGCTTAGTCCAGGGAGGCTCACACCTCCACTTT.

The chain is built from TRBV7-8 and TRBJ1-6; TRBD1 agrees at 7 bases. The V gene end was trimmed by 3 bases and the J gene end by 4 bases; junction bases not matched to a gene: 3. Germline values: CDR1 SGHVS, CDR2 FQNEAQ. This CDR3 spans 15 amino acids. The CDR3 nucleotides read TGTGCCAGCAGCTTCATGGGACAGTATAATTCACCCCTCCACTTT. It yields the protein CASSFMGQYNSPLHF.

This chain links TRBV4-1 with TRBJ2-7, with no clear D. Germline CDR1 MGHRA, CDR2 YSYEKL. The V end was cut by 0 bases, the J end by 2 bases, with 11 bases between. The CDR3 is 15 amino acids. CDR3 sequence reads: CASSQDPTKTYEQYF. CDR3 nucleotides: TGCGCCAGCAGCCAAGATCCGACAAAGACCTACGAGCAGTACTTC.

V usage is TRBV7-2 and J usage is TRBJ1-2; 9 bases map to TRBD1. The CDR3 contains 16 residues. V was clipped by 2 bases and J by 0 bases; unmatched bases: 4. Germline CDR1 reads SGHTA; CDR2 reads FQGNSA. Written as DNA, the CDR3 is TGTGCCAGCAGCTTAACAGGGGGCGAAGCTAACTATGGCTACACCTTC. Amino acid sequence: CASSLTGGEANYGYTF. Supplemented by reference TRBV7-2 and TRBJ1-2, the full variable domain reads GAGVSQSPSNKVTEKGKDVELRCDPISGHTALYWYRQSLGQGLEFLIYFQGNSAPDKSGLPSDRFSAERTGGSVSTLTIQRTQQEDSAVYLCASSLTGGEANYGYTFGSGTRLTVV.

V and J are TRBV25-1 and TRBJ1-5, with 7 bases identical to TRBD1. Losses at the gene ends were 5 bases for V and 1 base for J; bases not matched to a gene: 2. The CDR3 loop spans 14 amino acids. Germline values: CDR1 MGHDK, CDR2 SYGVNS. The DNA for the CDR3 is TGTGCCAGCAGTCTGACAGGGAGCAATCAGCCCCAGCATTTT. It specifies CASSLTGSNQPQHF.

The chain employs TRBV14 and TRBJ1-3; the D gene is possibly TRBD1 (5 bases). This CDR3 region has 12 residues. Between the trimmed V and J ends, which lost 3 bases and 9 bases, there was a span of 9 bases. The germline V gene has CDR1 SGHDN and CDR2 FVKESK. Written as DNA, the CDR3 is TGTGCCAGCAGCCATTGGGGCGGCACCATATATTTT. Amino acid sequence: CASSHWGGTIYF. Full variable domain (missing parts from reference TRBV14 and TRBJ1-3): EAGVTQFPSHSVIEKGQTVTLRCDPISGHDNLYWYRRVMGKEIKFLLHFVKESKQDESGMPNNRFLAERTGGTYSTLKVQPAELEDSGVYFCASSHWGGTIYFGEGSWLTVV.

This rearrangement joins TRBV10-3 to TRBJ2-4, with 11 bases aligning to TRBD1. Germline values: CDR1 ENHRY, CDR2 SYGVKD. CDR3 length equals 17 residues. V gave up 2 bases and J gave up 1 base; unmatched junction bases: 4. CDR3 nucleotides: TGTGCCATCAGTGAGGGACAGGGGGCGGCTGCCAAAAACATTCAGTACTTC. This translates into CAISEGQGAAAKNIQYF.